This TCR beta chain came from a study of human T cells and chemical hapten exposure. Each CDR3 protein gets one entry after TCRdb re-called the RACE reads with MiXCR. The table records more than 30,000 distinct CDR3 sequences, around 6.8% of them present only once. Time point specified: patch test 1, 2 weeks after DPC sensitization. The treatment: therapeutic diphenylcyclopropenone sensitization with weekly scalp DPC. Blood, whole and unfractionated, served as the source for total RNA extraction. This clonotype was counted a few times. This clonotype originated in a woman aged 25 to 39 with alopecia areata. Some clones in this sample may be carry-over from other donors' samples. Sequencing used whole blood, obtained in connection with sensitization to the hapten diphenylcyclopropenone (DPC).

The DNA for the CDR3 is TGTGCCAGCAGCTCTGACAGGTTTGATTCACCCCTCCACTTT. Translating it yields CASSSDRFDSPLHF. V gene TRBV12-3 or TRBV12-4 combines with J gene TRBJ1-6; D is possibly TRBD1 (6 bases). CDR3 length: 14 residues. V dropped 6 bases and J dropped 8 bases, with 14 bases sitting between them.